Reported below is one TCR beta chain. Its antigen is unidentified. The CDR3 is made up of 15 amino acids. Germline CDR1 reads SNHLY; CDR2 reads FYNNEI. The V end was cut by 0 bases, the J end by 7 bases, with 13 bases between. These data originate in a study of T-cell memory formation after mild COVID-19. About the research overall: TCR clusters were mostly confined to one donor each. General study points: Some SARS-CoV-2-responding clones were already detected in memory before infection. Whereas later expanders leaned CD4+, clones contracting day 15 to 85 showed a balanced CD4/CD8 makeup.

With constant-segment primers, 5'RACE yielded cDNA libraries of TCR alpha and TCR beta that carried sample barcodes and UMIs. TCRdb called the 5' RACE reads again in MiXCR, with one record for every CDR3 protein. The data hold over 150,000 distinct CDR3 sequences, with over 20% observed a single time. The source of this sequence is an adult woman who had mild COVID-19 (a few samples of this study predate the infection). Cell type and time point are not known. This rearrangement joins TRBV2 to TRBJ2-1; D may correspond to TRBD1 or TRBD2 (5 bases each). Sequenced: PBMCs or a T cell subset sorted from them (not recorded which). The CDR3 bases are TGTGCCAGCAGTGAAGCGCTAAGAGGGGCGAATGAGCAGTTCTTC. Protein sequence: CASSEALRGANEQFF.